This TCR beta chain is drawn from a study of CD8+ T cells in alopecia areata. The overall study: Administration of oral tofacitinib to treated patients was at 5 to 10 mg twice daily. Tofacitinib dosing lasted 6 to 18 months, which was then followed by 6 months off drug.

Investigators sorted PBMCs to obtain both CD4+ and CD8+ T cells. Germline V CDR1 and CDR2: MDHEN, SYDVKM. V was cut by 2 bases and J by 6 bases, with 17 bases left in between. The CDR3 has 16 residues. RNA was extracted and reverse transcribed into cDNA as the sequencing template. Profiling relied on immunoSEQ multiplex PCR, and the TCRdb table lists in-frame clones only, not all of them. The table has 110,000 to 150,000 clones, roughly 64% seen once. This clone has more than one count but fewer than ten. The target antigen is unknown. Findings and caveats of the study: Resident alphabeta T-cell populations of normal skin are likewise subject to sequencing in scalp samples.

This specimen was CD4+ T cells sorted from blood, taken at week 0. This TCR was sampled from a human donor with alopecia areata. The chain is built from TRBV28 and TRBJ2-1; no clear D gene. CDR3 in DNA: TGTGCCAGCAGTTTACCTCTGGCCCAACCGCGCAATGAGCAGTTCTTC. This sequence encodes CASSLPLAQPRNEQFF.